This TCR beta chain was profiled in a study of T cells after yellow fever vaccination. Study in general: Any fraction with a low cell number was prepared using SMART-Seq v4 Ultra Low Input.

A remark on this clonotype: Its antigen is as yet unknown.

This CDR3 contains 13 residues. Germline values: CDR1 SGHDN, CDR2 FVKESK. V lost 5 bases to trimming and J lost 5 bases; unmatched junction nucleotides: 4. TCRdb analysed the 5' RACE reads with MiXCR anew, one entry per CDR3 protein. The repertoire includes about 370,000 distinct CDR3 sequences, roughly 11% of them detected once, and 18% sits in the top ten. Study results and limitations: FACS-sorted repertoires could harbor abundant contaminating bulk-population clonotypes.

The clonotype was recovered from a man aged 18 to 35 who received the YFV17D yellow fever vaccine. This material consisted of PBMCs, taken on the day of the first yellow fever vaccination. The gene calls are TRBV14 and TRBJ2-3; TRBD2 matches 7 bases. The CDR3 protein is CASSWLAVDTQYF. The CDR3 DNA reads TGTGCCAGCAGCTGGCTAGCGGTAGATACGCAGTATTTT.